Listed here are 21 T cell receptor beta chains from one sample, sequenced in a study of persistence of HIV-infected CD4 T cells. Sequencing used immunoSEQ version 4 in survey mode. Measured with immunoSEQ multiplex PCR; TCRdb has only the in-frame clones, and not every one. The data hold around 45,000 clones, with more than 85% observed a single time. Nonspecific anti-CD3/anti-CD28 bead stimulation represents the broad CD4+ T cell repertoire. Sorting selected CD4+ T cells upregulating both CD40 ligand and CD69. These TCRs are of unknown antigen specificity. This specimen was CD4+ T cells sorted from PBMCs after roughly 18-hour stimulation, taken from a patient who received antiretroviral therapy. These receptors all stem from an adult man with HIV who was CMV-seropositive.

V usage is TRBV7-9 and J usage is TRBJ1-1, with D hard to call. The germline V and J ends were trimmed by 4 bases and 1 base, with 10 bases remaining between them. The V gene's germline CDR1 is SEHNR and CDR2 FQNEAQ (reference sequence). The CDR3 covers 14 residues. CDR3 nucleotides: TGTGCCAGCAGCTGGAGAGGCGGGAACACTGAAGCTTTCTTT. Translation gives CASSWRGGNTEAFF.

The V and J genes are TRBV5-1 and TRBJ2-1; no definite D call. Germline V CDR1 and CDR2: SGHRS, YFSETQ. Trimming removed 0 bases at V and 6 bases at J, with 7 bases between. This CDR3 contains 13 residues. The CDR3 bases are TGCGCCAGCAGCTTGGTGGGATCCAATGAGCAGTTCTTC. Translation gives CASSLVGSNEQFF.

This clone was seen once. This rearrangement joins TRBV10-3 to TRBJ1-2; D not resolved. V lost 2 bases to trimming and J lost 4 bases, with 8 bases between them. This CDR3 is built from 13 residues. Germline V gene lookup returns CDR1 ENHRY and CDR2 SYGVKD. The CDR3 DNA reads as TGTGCCATCAGTGAGCGTGGAATCTATGGCTACACCTTC. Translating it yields CAISERGIYGYTF.

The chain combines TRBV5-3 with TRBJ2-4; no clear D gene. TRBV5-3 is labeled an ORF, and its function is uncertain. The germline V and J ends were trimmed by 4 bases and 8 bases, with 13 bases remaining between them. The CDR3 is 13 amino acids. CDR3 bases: TGTGCCAGAAGCCCGGATCAAGGAGACATTCAGTACTTC. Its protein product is CARSPDQGDIQYF.

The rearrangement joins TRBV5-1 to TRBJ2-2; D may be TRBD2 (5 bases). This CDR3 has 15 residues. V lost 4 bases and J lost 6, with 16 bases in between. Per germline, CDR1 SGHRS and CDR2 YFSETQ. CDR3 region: CASSPGTSNPGELFF. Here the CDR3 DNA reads TGCGCCAGCAGCCCGGGAACATCCAACCCCGGGGAGCTGTTTTTT. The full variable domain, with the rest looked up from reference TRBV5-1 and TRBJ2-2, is KAGVTQTPRYLIKTRGQQVTLSCSPISGHRSVSWYQQTPGQGLQFLFEYFSETQRNKGNFPGRFSGRQFSNSRSEMNVSTLELGDSALYLCASSPGTSNPGELFFGEGSRLTVL.

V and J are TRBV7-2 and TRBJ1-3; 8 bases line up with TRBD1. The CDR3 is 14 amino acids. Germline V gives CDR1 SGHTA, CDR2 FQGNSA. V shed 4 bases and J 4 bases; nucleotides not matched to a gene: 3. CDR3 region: CASSSRDRGNTIYF. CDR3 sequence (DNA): TGTGCCAGCAGCTCCCGGGACAGGGGAAACACCATATATTTT.

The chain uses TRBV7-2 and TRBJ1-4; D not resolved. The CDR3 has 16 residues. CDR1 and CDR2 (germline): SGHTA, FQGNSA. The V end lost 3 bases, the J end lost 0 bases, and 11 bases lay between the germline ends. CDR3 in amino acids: CASSFRPYATNEKLFF. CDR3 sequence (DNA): TGTGCCAGCAGCTTTAGGCCTTATGCAACTAATGAAAAACTGTTTTTT. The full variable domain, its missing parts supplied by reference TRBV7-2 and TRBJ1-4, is GAGVSQSPSNKVTEKGKDVELRCDPISGHTALYWYRQSLGQGLEFLIYFQGNSAPDKSGLPSDRFSAERTGGSVSTLTIQRTQQEDSAVYLCASSFRPYATNEKLFFGSGTQLSVL.

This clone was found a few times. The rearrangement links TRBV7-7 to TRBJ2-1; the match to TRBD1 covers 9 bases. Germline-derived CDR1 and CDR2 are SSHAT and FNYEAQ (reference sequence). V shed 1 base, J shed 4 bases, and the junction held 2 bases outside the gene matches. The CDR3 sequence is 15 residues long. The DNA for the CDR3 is TGTGCCAGCAGCTTAGAGGGACAGGGTTACAATGAGCAGTTCTTC. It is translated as CASSLEGQGYNEQFF.

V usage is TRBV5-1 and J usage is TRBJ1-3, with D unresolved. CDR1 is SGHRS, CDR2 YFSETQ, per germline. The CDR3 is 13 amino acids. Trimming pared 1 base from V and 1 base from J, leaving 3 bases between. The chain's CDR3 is CASSLISGNTIYF. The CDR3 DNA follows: TGCGCCAGCAGCTTGATTTCTGGAAACACCATATATTTT.

CDR3 sequence (DNA): TGTGCCAGCAGCCCGGGACTCTCTAATGAAAAACTGTTTTTT. Translating it yields CASSPGLSNEKLFF. The rearrangement links TRBV7-9 to TRBJ1-4; tentative D call: TRBD1 (5 bases). V lost 5 bases and J lost 3, with 10 bases in between. The germline V gene encodes CDR1 SEHNR and CDR2 FQNEAQ (reference sequence). The CDR3 consists of 14 residues.

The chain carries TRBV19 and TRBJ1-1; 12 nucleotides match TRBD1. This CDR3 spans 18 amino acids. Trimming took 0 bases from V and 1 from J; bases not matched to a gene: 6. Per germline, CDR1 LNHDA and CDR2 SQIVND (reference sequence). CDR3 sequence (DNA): TGTGCCAGTAGTATAGAACGGGACAGGGGGCGATGGAACACTGAAGCTTTCTTT. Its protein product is CASSIERDRGRWNTEAFF.

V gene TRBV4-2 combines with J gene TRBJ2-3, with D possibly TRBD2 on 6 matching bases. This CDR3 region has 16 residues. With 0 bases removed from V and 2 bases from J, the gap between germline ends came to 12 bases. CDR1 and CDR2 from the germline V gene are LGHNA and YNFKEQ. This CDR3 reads CASSQDEGLPTDTQYF. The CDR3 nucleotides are TGTGCCAGCAGCCAAGATGAGGGACTTCCCACAGATACGCAGTATTTT.

The DNA for the CDR3 is TGTGCCAGCGCTCCCTCAGATACGCAGTATTTT. Protein product: CASAPSDTQYF. The chain uses TRBV12-3 or TRBV12-4 and TRBJ2-3; D gene unclear. The CDR3 loop spans 11 amino acids. V was clipped by 8 bases and J by 4 bases, with 7 bases between them.

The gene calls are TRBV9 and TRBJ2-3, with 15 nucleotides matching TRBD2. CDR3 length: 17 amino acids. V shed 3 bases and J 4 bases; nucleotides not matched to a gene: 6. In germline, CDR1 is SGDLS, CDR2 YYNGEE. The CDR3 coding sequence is TGTGCCAGCAGCGAGAGGACTAGCGGGGGGGAAGCAGATACGCAGTATTTT. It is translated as CASSERTSGGEADTQYF.

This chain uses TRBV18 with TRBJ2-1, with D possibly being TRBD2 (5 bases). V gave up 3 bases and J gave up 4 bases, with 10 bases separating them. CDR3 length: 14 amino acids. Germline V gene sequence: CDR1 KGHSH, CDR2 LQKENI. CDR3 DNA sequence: TGTGCCAGCTCACCGTCAAGGACTTACAATGAGCAGTTCTTC. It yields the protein CASSPSRTYNEQFF.

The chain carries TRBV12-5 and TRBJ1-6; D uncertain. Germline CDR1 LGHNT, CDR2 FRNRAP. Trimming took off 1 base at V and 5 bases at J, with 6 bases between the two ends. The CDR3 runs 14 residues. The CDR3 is CASGLATDNSPLHF. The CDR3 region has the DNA TGTGCTAGTGGTTTGGCAACAGATAATTCACCCCTCCACTTT.

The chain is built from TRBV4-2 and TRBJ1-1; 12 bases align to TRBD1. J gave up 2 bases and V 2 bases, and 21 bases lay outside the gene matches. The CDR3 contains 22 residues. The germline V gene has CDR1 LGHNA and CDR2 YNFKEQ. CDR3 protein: CASSQRKRDRGREPKKNTEAFF. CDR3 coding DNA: TGTGCCAGCAGCCAACGAAAAAGGGACAGGGGGCGAGAACCTAAAAAAAACACTGAAGCTTTCTTT.

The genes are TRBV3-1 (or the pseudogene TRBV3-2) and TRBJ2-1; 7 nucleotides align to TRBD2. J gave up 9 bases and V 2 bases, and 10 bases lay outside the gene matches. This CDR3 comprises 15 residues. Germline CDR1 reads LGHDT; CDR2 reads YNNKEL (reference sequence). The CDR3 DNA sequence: TGTGCCAGCAGCCAATGGACGGGGGGTCGGGGTGAGCAGTTCTTC. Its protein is CASSQWTGGRGEQFF.

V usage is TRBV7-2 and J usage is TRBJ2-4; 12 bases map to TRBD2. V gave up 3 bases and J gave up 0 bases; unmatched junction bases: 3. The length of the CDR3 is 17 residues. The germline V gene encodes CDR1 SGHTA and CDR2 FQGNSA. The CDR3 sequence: CASSFSSGGVAKNIQYF. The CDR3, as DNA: TGTGCCAGCAGCTTCTCTAGCGGGGGGGTAGCCAAAAACATTCAGTACTTC.

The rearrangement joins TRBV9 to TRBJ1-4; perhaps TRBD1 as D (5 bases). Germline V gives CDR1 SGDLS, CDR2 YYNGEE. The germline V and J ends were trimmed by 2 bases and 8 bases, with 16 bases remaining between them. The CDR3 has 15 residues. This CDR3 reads CASSVSGQGKEKLFF. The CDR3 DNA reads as TGTGCCAGCAGCGTGTCGGGGCAAGGGAAGGAAAAACTGTTTTTT.

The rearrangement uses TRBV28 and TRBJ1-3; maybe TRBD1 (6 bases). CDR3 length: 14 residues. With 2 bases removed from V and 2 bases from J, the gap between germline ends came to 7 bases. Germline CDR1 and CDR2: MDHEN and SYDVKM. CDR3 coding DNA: TGTGCCAGCAGTTTAGGGGGGCCTGGAAACACCATATATTTT. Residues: CASSLGGPGNTIYF.